Listed below are T cell receptor beta chains from one sample, sequenced in a study of blood T cell repertoires in COVID-19. TCRdb keeps only in-frame clones here, not all; method: immunoSEQ multiplex PCR. There are around 300,000 clones in the sample; 75% to 90% occur only once, and 1.7% lies in the top ten. Material for sequencing was PBMCs or T cells enriched from blood (not recorded which). These receptors were obtained from a woman aged 40 to 49 who had recovered from COVID-19. The CDR3 runs from the conserved cysteine through the conserved F or W. D genes are given only for firm matches. Clone size is shown for a subset of rows, as once, few, many or a class of expanded clone.

>-|TRBV24-1|-|TRBJ1-1
TGTGCCACCGGAAGACAGGTTTGCGCTGAAGCTTTCTTT
CATGRQVCAEAFF
>-|TRBV5-4|-|TRBJ1-4
TGTGCCAGCAGCCGGACTGCTGAAGGGGAAAAACTGTTTTTT
CASSRTAEGEKLFF
>TRBD2|TRBV5-1|once|TRBJ2-5
TGCGCCAGCAGCTTGGGTGTAGCGGGAGGGTACCAAGAGACCCAGTACTTC
CASSLGVAGGYQETQYF
>TRBD1|TRBV19|-|TRBJ1-2
TGTGCCAGTAGTATAGGTCGGACAGGGAACGGCTACACCTTC
CASSIGRTGNGYTF
>TRBD1|TRBV20-1|-|TRBJ1-1
TGCAGTGCTAGTTTGACAGGGAGGGAAGCTTTCTTT
CSASLTGREAFF
>-|TRBV19|few|TRBJ2-2
TGTGCCAGTAGTATACAGGGGCGCGCGGTCGGGGAGCTGTTTTTT
CASSIQGRAVGELFF
>TRBD1|TRBV5-5|once|TRBJ1-1
TGTGCCAGCAGCCGTGACAGGGGCGAAGCTTTCTTT
CASSRDRGEAFF
>TRBD2|TRBV9|-|TRBJ2-7
TGTGCCAGCAGCCCACGAGGGACTAGCGGGAGGTACGAGCAGTACTTC
CASSPRGTSGRYEQYF
>TRBD1|TRBV25-1|-|TRBJ1-1
TGTGCCAGCACGAGACAGGGGGCTGAAGCTTTCTTT
CASTRQGAEAFF
>-|TRBV9|-|TRBJ2-5
TGTGCCAGCAGCGGGGGCGGGAAAGAGACCCAGTACTTC
CASSGGGKETQYF